This is a list of T cell receptor beta chains from one sample in a study of PD-L1 blockade in urothelial cancer. Assay: immunoSEQ multiplex PCR; the TCRdb copy retains only in-frame clones and omits some. This table has 70,000 to 90,000 clones, more than 75% appearing once. Sequences were derived from PBMCs, sampled around atezolizumab (anti-PD-L1) treatment. These TCRs come from a man aged 55 to 70 with urothelial cancer. CDR3s include the opening cysteine and the closing phenylalanine or tryptophan. D genes are given only for firm matches. Expanded clones are given a class, and other clones once, few, many or no size at all.

TGTGCCAGCAGCTTGGGTCCGGGACACATAACCTACGAGCAGTACTTC	CASSLGPGHITYEQYF	TRBJ2-7	-	-	TRBV11-3
TGTGCCAGCAGCTCCTGGCCCGGGACATTGAACTACGAGCAGTACTTC	CASSSWPGTLNYEQYF	TRBJ2-7	-	-	TRBV11-2
TGTGCCAGCAGTGAAATTAACTACGAGCAGTACTTC	CASSEINYEQYF	TRBJ2-7	-	-	TRBV2
TGTGCCAGCTCACCAGGGTCCAGGGACAGCTACGAGCAGTACTTC	CASSPGSRDSYEQYF	TRBJ2-7	-	TRBD1	TRBV18
TGTGCCAGCAGCGGTACAGGGCGAGGGGCTTTCTTT	CASSGTGRGAFF	TRBJ1-1	once	-	TRBV9
TGTGCCAGCAGTTACCAAGCGGGGGGAAGAAATACGCAGTATTTT	CASSYQAGGRNTQYF	TRBJ2-3	-	TRBD2	TRBV6-5
TGTGCCAGCAGCCCCGGGACTAGCGGGAGGTCGTACATTCAGTACTTC	CASSPGTSGRSYIQYF	TRBJ2-4	once	TRBD2	TRBV5-5
TGTGCCAGCAGCTTAGCGGGGGGACGCACAGATACGCAGTATTTT	CASSLAGGRTDTQYF	TRBJ2-3	-	-	TRBV7-6
TGTGCCTGGGAGCAGGGTGGTCAGCCCCAGCATTTT	CAWEQGGQPQHF	TRBJ1-5	-	-	TRBV30
TGTGCCAGCAGCCAGCAGACAGGGGTGAGGGAGACCCAGTACTTC	CASSQQTGVRETQYF	TRBJ2-5	few	TRBD1	TRBV4-2
TGTGCCAGCAGCCCATGGGACAGGGCTAACGACAATGAGCAGTTCTTC	CASSPWDRANDNEQFF	TRBJ2-1	-	TRBD1	TRBV7-9
TGCAGCGTTGATGTCAGGGAGGGATTCAATGAGCAGTTCTTC	CSVDVREGFNEQFF	TRBJ2-1	-	TRBD2	TRBV29-1
TGTGCCAGCAGCCCCCGTCGTACTAACCGACAGGGGGGTAGTGGCTACACCTTC	CASSPRRTNRQGGSGYTF	TRBJ1-2	many	TRBD1	TRBV9
TGTGCCAGCAGTTACTCAGACGGACAGGTCTACGAGCAGTACTTC	CASSYSDGQVYEQYF	TRBJ2-7	-	TRBD1	TRBV6-5
TGTGCCAGCAGCTTAAGTACCGGAGATACGCAGTATTTT	CASSLSTGDTQYF	TRBJ2-3	few	-	TRBV7-3
TGTGCCAGCAGCGCCCGGGGCCTAGCGGGTTACAATGAGCAGTTCTTC	CASSARGLAGYNEQFF	TRBJ2-1	-	TRBD2	TRBV11-2
TGTGCCAGTAGTATCCCGACAGGGGGCTGGATCGACACCATATATTTT	CASSIPTGGWIDTIYF	TRBJ1-3	-	TRBD1	TRBV19
TGTGCCAGCAGCTTGGGACTAGCGGGGGAAGAGACCCAGTACTTC	CASSLGLAGEETQYF	TRBJ2-5	-	TRBD2	TRBV5-5
TGTGCCAGCAGCTTAATTGGGGCCCCCCGCTACGAGCAGTACTTC	CASSLIGAPRYEQYF	TRBJ2-7	-	-	TRBV7-2
TGTGCCAGCACCGGGGTTGGGGTCAGGGAGACCCAGTACTTC	CASTGVGVRETQYF	TRBJ2-5	-	-	TRBV6-6
TGCAGCGTTTCTTCAGTCCCGGCGGATGAAAAACTGTTTTTT	CSVSSVPADEKLFF	TRBJ1-4	-	-	TRBV29-1
TGTGCCAGCAGTGAATCCGGGATCAATGAGCAGTTCTTC	CASSESGINEQFF	TRBJ2-1	-	-	TRBV2
TGCGCCAGCAGCTTGGATGGGGGGGCCTACGAGCAGTACTTC	CASSLDGGAYEQYF	TRBJ2-7	-	TRBD2	TRBV5-1
TGTGCCAGCAGTCCACGGGAGACTGAAGCTTTCTTT	CASSPRETEAFF	TRBJ1-1	-	-	TRBV6-1
TGTGCCAGCAGGGGGGGGACAGGGTCGTTCAATGAGCAGTTCTTC	CASRGGTGSFNEQFF	TRBJ2-1	-	TRBD1	TRBV2
TGTGCCATCAAAGGGACAGGGAGCACAGATACGCAGTATTTT	CAIKGTGSTDTQYF	TRBJ2-3	once	TRBD1	TRBV10-3
TGTGCCAGTAGTATCGGACAGGGCAGGGACGAGCAGTACTTC	CASSIGQGRDEQYF	TRBJ2-7	-	TRBD1	TRBV19
TGTGCCAGCAGCGTTCTGAGTGAGCAGTTCTTC	CASSVLSEQFF	TRBJ2-1	-	-	TRBV9
TGTGCCATCACTCCAGGGTTCGCCTACGAGCAGTACTTC	CAITPGFAYEQYF	TRBJ2-7	-	-	TRBV10-3
TGTGCCAGTACCTTGGACAGGGTTAGTGAAAAACTGTTTTTT	CASTLDRVSEKLFF	TRBJ1-4	-	TRBD1	TRBV19
TGTGCCAGCAGCGTAGGGGGCAGCTCATGGGAAAAACTGTTTTTT	CASSVGGSSWEKLFF	TRBJ1-4	few	-	TRBV9
TGTGCCAGCAGCTTAACCCGACAGGGTGGGAGGACAGATACGCAGTATTTT	CASSLTRQGGRTDTQYF	TRBJ2-3	-	-	TRBV7-9
TGTGCCAGCAGCTTAAGCGGGAGGGCCGAAGATACGCAGTATTTT	CASSLSGRAEDTQYF	TRBJ2-3	-	TRBD2	TRBV7-2
TGTGCCAGCAGCCTAGGGACAGGGAGATACGAGCAGTACTTC	CASSLGTGRYEQYF	TRBJ2-7	-	TRBD1	TRBV5-6
TGCGCCAGCAGCCAAGTGGTTGCGGGGGGACGTGAGCAGTACTTC	CASSQVVAGGREQYF	TRBJ2-7	-	TRBD2	TRBV4-1
TGTGCCAGCAGTTCGAGCGATTTTTATGGCTACACCTTC	CASSSSDFYGYTF	TRBJ1-2	-	-	TRBV28
TGTGCCAGCAGGGCTAGCGGGGCTATTGGGTCAGATACGCAGTATTTT	CASRASGAIGSDTQYF	TRBJ2-3	-	TRBD2	TRBV5-4
TGTGCCAGCAGTCTTACGGGTTACGAGCAGTACTTC	CASSLTGYEQYF	TRBJ2-7	-	-	TRBV7-2
TGTGCCAGCAGCTCAACTAGCGGGAGCGGATATACGCAGTATTTT	CASSSTSGSGYTQYF	TRBJ2-3	-	TRBD2	TRBV4-2
TGTGCCTGGAGTCTCGCAGGGGTTAATGAAAAACTGTTTTTT	CAWSLAGVNEKLFF	TRBJ1-4	-	-	TRBV30
TGTGCCTGGAGCTGGGGGGGAGGCGAGACCCAGTACTTC	CAWSWGGGETQYF	TRBJ2-5	-	TRBD2	TRBV30
TGCAGCGCCCCGGACAGACTTGACACTGAAGCTTTCTTT	CSAPDRLDTEAFF	TRBJ1-1	-	-	TRBV29-1
TGTGCCAGTAAGGACAGGACCAGCACAGATACGCAGTATTTT	CASKDRTSTDTQYF	TRBJ2-3	-	TRBD1	TRBV7-9
TGTGCCAGCCAGAGGGGAGGTCCCAATCAGCCCCAGCATTTT	CASQRGGPNQPQHF	TRBJ1-5	-	-	TRBV2
TGTGCCAGTAGTATCCAGTTCGGGAGGGCCGCAGAGACCCAGTACTTC	CASSIQFGRAAETQYF	TRBJ2-5	-	TRBD2	TRBV19
TGTGCCAGCAGCCAGGACAGAAACTATGGCTACACCTTC	CASSQDRNYGYTF	TRBJ1-2	-	-	TRBV6-5
TGTGCCAGCAGCCAAGGGGCGGGGATCTACAATGAGCAGTTCTTC	CASSQGAGIYNEQFF	TRBJ2-1	-	-	TRBV13
TGTGCCAGCAGCGGGTCGAACAGCGGGTTCGAGCAGTACTTC	CASSGSNSGFEQYF	TRBJ2-7	-	-	TRBV7-9
TGTGCCAGCAGCTTAGCGGGGGGACAGGGGCTACTGGGAAACACCATATATTTT	CASSLAGGQGLLGNTIYF	TRBJ1-3	-	TRBD1	TRBV7-2
TGTGCCAGCAGCTTTGGTACAGGGGGTGGTAACACTGAAGCTTTCTTT	CASSFGTGGGNTEAFF	TRBJ1-1	-	TRBD1	TRBV7-9
TGTGCCAGCAGCCCCGGGGTAGCGGGGGTTTATGAGCAGTTCTTC	CASSPGVAGVYEQFF	TRBJ2-1	-	TRBD2	TRBV11-2
TGTGCCAGCAGCTTAATGACAGGGGGCTTCTACGAGCAGTACTTC	CASSLMTGGFYEQYF	TRBJ2-7	-	TRBD1	TRBV11-2
TGTGCCAGCAGACCAAAGCTAGCGGGAGCCCACGAGCAGTACTTC	CASRPKLAGAHEQYF	TRBJ2-7	-	TRBD2	TRBV7-2
TGTGCCAGCAGTTTACCTTGGGCAGGTGAGCAGTTCTTC	CASSLPWAGEQFF	TRBJ2-1	-	-	TRBV28
TGTGCCTGGAGAGGGGTTTCAACAGATACGCAGTATTTT	CAWRGVSTDTQYF	TRBJ2-3	-	-	TRBV30